The source of this TCR beta chain is a study of shared clonotypes between healthy human individuals. Broader study findings: How much donors shared clonotypes was expected to be affected by sequencing depth.

Generated by immunoSEQ multiplex PCR, the TCRdb table keeps only in-frame clones and is missing some. Found here are around 2.5 million clones, roughly 93% of them singletons; the top ten hold around 0.37%. Worth noting for this clone: Its antigen is still unknown.

V lost 3 bases and J 4 bases, leaving 10 bases between the germline ends. The CDR3 covers 14 residues. Germline CDR1 SGHAT, CDR2 FQNNGV. The sequence came from a man between 18 and 35 years old in good health. Some clones in this sample may be carry-over from other donors' samples. The sample consisted of naive CD4+ T cells from PBMCs. The subset is: CD45RA+ positively selected. The V gene is TRBV11-2, the J gene TRBJ1-3, with D perhaps TRBD1 (6 bases). CDR3 sequence reads: CASSFGGTGNTIYF. The CDR3 region has the DNA TGTGCCAGCAGCTTCGGAGGGACAGGAAACACCATATATTTT. The full variable domain, its missing parts supplied by reference TRBV11-2 and TRBJ1-3, is EAGVAQSPRYKIIEKRQSVAFWCNPISGHATLYWYQQILGQGPKLLIQFQNNGVVDDSQLPKDRFSAERLKGVDSTLKIQPAKLEDSAVYLCASSFGGTGNTIYFGEGSWLTVV.